This record concerns one TCR beta chain sequence. Antigen unknown. The entry originates in a study of cytomegalovirus exposure and HLA in healthy donors. Study-level findings and limits: An analysis that was carried out later associated 17,000 or so TCR beta sequences with HLA alleles at 0.05 false discovery rate. In a later analysis, HLA-associated TCR beta chains were more clonally expanded than equally common others.

This PCR relied on a set of 60 Vbeta primers and 13 Jbeta primers. Original analysis: In a later analysis, of 70 million to 85 million unique beta chains, around 11 million appeared in at least two donors. Sequencing used immunoSEQ multiplex PCR; TCRdb keeps in-frame clones, though not all of them. That table is the source of V, J and clone size, and D and trimming were worked out from the DNA. Of under 200,000 clones in the sample, 70% to 85% were seen once. Germline values: CDR1 MNHEY, CDR2 SMNVEV (reference sequence). CDR3 length: 17 residues. Deletions cut 3 bases from V and 0 bases from J, with 17 bases between.

The specimen sequenced was PBMCs. The clonotype comes from a man aged 40-49 years in good health and CMV-seropositive. The chain joins TRBV27 to TRBJ1-2; perhaps TRBD1 as D (5 bases). The CDR3 DNA reads TGTGCCAGCAGTTTCTCTGGTCGTGGGGGGACTAACTATGGCTACACCTTC. Its protein product is CASSFSGRGGTNYGYTF.